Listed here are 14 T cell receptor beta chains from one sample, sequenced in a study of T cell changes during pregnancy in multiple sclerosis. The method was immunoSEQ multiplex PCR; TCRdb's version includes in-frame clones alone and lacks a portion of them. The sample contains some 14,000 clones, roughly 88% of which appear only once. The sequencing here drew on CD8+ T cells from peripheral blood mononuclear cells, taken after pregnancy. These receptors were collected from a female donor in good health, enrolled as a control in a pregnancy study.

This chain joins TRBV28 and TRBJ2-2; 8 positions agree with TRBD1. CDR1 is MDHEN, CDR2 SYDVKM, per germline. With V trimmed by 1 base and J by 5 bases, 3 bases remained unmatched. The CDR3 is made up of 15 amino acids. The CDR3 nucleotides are TGTGCCAGCAGTTTATACAGGGGGTTAACCGGGGAGCTGTTTTTT. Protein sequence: CASSLYRGLTGELFF.

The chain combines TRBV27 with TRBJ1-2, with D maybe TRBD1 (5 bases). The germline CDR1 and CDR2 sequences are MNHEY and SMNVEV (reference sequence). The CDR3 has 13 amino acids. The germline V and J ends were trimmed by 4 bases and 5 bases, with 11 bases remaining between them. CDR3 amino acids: CASSSSTVYGYTF. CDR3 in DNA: TGTGCCAGCAGTTCCTCGACAGTGTATGGCTACACCTTC.

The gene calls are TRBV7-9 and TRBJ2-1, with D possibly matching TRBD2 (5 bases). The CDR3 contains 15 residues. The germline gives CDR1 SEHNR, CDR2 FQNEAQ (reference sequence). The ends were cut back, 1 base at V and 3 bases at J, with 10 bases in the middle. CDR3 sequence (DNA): TGTGCCAGCAGCTTAGAAGGAGGCCTCTACAATGAGCAGTTCTTC. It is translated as CASSLEGGLYNEQFF.

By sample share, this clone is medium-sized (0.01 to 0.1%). DNA of the CDR3: TGTGCCAGCAGTGACTCCTGCTGGTCGGTGGGCAGGACTGAAGCTTTCTTT. Translated, it gives CASSDSCWSVGRTEAFF. V gene TRBV6-4 combines with J gene TRBJ1-1; D remains ambiguous. Per the germline V gene, CDR1 is MRHNA and CDR2 is SNTAGT. The CDR3 totals 17 residues. Trimming pared 0 bases from V and 5 bases from J, leaving 19 bases between.

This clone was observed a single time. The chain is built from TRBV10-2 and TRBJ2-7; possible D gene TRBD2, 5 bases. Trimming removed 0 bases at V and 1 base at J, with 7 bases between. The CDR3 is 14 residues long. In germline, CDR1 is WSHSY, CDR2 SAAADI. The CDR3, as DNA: TGCGCCAGCAGTGAGTCAGAGGGATCCTACGAGCAGTACTTC. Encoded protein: CASSESEGSYEQYF.

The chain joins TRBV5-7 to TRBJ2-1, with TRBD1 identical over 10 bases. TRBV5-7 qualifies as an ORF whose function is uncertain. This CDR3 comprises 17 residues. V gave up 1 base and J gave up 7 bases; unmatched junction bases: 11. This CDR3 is CASSLSPGQGMRNEQFF. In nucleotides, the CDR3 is TGTGCCAGCAGCTTGTCACCGGGACAGGGGATGAGGAATGAGCAGTTCTTC.

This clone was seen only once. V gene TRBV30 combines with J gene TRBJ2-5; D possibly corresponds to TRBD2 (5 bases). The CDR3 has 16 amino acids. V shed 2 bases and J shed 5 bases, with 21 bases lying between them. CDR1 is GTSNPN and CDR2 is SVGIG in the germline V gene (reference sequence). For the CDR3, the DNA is TGTGCCTGGAGTTTTTTGATGAAAGGGCGCGGGGAGACCCAGTACTTC. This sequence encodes CAWSFLMKGRGETQYF.

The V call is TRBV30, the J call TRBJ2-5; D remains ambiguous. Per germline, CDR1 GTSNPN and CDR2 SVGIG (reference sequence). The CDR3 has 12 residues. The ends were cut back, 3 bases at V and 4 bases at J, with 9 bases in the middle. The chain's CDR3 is CAWSPRRETQYF. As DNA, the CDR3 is TGTGCCTGGAGCCCCAGGCGAGAGACCCAGTACTTC.

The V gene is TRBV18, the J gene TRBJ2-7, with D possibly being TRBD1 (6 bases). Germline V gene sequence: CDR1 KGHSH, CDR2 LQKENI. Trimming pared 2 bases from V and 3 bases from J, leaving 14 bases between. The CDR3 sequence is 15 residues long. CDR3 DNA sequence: TGTGCCAGCTCACCAGGGGCAGGGGACGGCTACGAGCAGTACTTC. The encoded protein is CASSPGAGDGYEQYF.

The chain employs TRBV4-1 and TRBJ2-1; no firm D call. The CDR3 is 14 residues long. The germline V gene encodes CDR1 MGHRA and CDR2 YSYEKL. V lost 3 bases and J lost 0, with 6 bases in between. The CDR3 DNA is TGCGCCAGCAGCCAGGAGAGCTCCTACAATGAGCAGTTCTTC. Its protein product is CASSQESSYNEQFF.

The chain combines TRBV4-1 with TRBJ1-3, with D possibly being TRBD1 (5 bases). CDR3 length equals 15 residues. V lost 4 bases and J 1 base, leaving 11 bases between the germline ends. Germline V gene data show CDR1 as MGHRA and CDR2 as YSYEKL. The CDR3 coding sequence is TGCGCCAGCAGCCGCCCGACAGTGTCTGGAAACACCATATATTTT. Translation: CASSRPTVSGNTIYF.

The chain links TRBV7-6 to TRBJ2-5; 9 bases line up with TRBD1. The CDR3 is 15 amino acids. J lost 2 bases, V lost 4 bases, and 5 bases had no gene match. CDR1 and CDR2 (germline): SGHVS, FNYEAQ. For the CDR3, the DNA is TGTGCCAGCAGCTCCGGGACAGGGTATCAAGAGACCCAGTACTTC. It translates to CASSSGTGYQETQYF.

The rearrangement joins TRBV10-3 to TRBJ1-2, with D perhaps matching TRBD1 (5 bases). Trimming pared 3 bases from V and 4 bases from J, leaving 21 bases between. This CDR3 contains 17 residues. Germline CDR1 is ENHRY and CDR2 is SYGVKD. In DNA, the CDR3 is TGTGCCATCAGTGATTTAAGACCGACAGAAGGTAGCTATGGCTACACCTTC. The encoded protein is CAISDLRPTEGSYGYTF.

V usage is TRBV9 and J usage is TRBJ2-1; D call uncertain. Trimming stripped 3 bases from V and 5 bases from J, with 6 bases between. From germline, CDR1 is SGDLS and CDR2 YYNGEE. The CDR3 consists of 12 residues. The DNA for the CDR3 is TGTGCCAGCAGCGAAACTAACAATGAGCAGTTCTTC. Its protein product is CASSETNNEQFF. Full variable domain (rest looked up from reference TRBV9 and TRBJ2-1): DSGVTQTPKHLITATGQRVTLRCSPRSGDLSVYWYQQSLDQGLQFLIQYYNGEERAKGNILERFSAQQFPDLHSELNLSSLELGDSALYFCASSETNNEQFFGPGTRLTVL.